A selection of T cell receptor beta chains follows, all from one sample in a study of early T cells in non-severe SARS-CoV-2 infection. TCRdb independently ran MiXCR on the 5' RACE reads; one entry per CDR3 protein. The sample contains about 61,000 distinct CDR3 sequences, about a tenth of which appear only once. The sample was whole blood. The receptors come from an adult who was a healthcare worker with PCR-confirmed SARS-CoV-2 infection or an uninfected control (not recorded which). The CDR3 runs from the conserved cysteine through the conserved F or W. D genes are given only for firm matches. Expanded clones are given a class, and other clones once, few, many or no size at all.

CDR3 protein	CDR3 DNA	V gene	J gene	clone size	D gene
CASRWTSGITGELFF	TGTGCCAGCAGGTGGACTAGCGGGATCACCGGGGAGCTGTTTTTT	TRBV12-3/TRBV12-4	TRBJ2-2	few	TRBD2
CASSLESGSYEQYF	TGCGCCAGCAGCTTGGAGTCAGGGTCCTACGAGCAGTACTTC	TRBV5-1	TRBJ2-7	many	-
CASSQEGQGGTDTQYF	TGCGCCAGCAGCCAAGAGGGTCAGGGGGGCACAGATACGCAGTATTTT	TRBV4-3	TRBJ2-3	-	TRBD1
CASGLVSAGNTIYF	TGTGCTAGTGGTTTGGTATCCGCTGGAAACACCATATATTTT	TRBV12-5	TRBJ1-3	many	-
CSVERYQGYNEQFF	TGCAGCGTTGAACGCTACCAGGGCTACAATGAGCAGTTCTTC	TRBV29-1	TRBJ2-1	many	-
CASSGGSGGAQDTQYF	TGTGCCAGCAGCGGAGGGAGCGGGGGGGCCCAGGATACGCAGTATTTT	TRBV9	TRBJ2-3	few	TRBD2
CVSSPPTGDQFKDYF	TGTGTTAGCAGCCCCCCGACAGGTGATCAATTCAAGGACTACTTC	TRBV7-7	TRBJ2-5	few	-
CASFLGRGPSTDTQYF	TGTGCCAGCTTCCTAGGGCGGGGGCCAAGCACAGATACGCAGTATTTT	TRBV11-2	TRBJ2-3	many	-
CATSITGKSGYTF	TGTGCCACCAGCATCACAGGGAAAAGCGGCTACACCTTC	TRBV15	TRBJ1-2	few	-
CSAITGDLGQPQHF	TGCAGTGCTATCACAGGGGACTTGGGTCAGCCCCAGCATTTT	TRBV20-1	TRBJ1-5	many	TRBD1
CGSGDRTSTGELFF	TGTGGAAGCGGGGACAGGACGTCCACCGGGGAGCTGTTTTTT	TRBV6-2/TRBV6-3	TRBJ2-2	once	-
CASSLPGLGVTQYF	TGTGCCAGCAGCTTACCTGGGCTCGGGGTGACCCAGTACTTC	TRBV7-2	TRBJ2-5	-	-
CASSFSGNTEAFF	TGTGCCAGCAGCTTCTCAGGGAACACTGAAGCTTTCTTT	TRBV7-3	TRBJ1-1	medium-sized	-
CASSPPGQAFEAFF	TGTGCCAGCTCACCACCGGGACAGGCATTTGAAGCTTTCTTT	TRBV18	TRBJ1-1	few	TRBD1
CASSWRGTDQPQHF	TGTGCCAGCAGTTGGAGGGGAACAGATCAGCCCCAGCATTTT	TRBV12-3/TRBV12-4	TRBJ1-5	few	-
CASSFPRGEHTDTQYF	TGTGCCAGCAGCTTCCCCAGGGGGGAGCACACAGATACGCAGTATTTT	TRBV7-9	TRBJ2-3	few	-
CASRPPRVSSYNEQFF	TGTGCCAGCAGACCTCCCAGGGTTAGCTCCTACAATGAGCAGTTCTTC	TRBV6-2/TRBV6-3	TRBJ2-1	many	-
CASSTLTSGGPQETQYF	TGTGCCAGCAGCACCCTGACTAGCGGGGGACCACAAGAGACCCAGTACTTC	TRBV11-2	TRBJ2-5	many	TRBD2
CASSIDSGTSGGRYEQYF	TGTGCCAGTAGTATCGATTCCGGGACTAGCGGGGGGCGCTACGAGCAGTACTTC	TRBV19	TRBJ2-7	few	TRBD2
CASSPWGQTYEQYF	TGTGCCAGCAGCCCGTGGGGACAGACCTACGAGCAGTACTTC	TRBV9	TRBJ2-7	-	TRBD1
CASSRQGFGYGYTF	TGTGCCAGCAGCCGACAGGGATTCGGCTATGGCTACACCTTC	TRBV7-9	TRBJ1-2	many	TRBD1
CASSYTDLSGANVLTF	TGTGCCAGCAGCTACACCGATCTCTCTGGGGCCAACGTCCTGACTTTC	TRBV2	TRBJ2-6	-	-
CASSLLRATEAFF	TGCGCCAGCAGCTTGCTCAGGGCCACTGAAGCTTTCTTT	TRBV5-1	TRBJ1-1	few	-
CASSSRQGADHEQYF	TGTGCCAGCAGTTCGAGACAGGGGGCTGACCACGAGCAGTACTTC	TRBV12-3/TRBV12-4	TRBJ2-7	many	TRBD1
CASSPQAGTGGSPLHF	TGTGCCAGCAGCCCCCAGGCAGGGACAGGGGGGTCACCCCTCCACTTT	TRBV3-1	TRBJ1-6	few	TRBD1
CASSPWDSYEQYF	TGTGCCAGCTCACCATGGGACTCCTACGAGCAGTACTTC	TRBV18	TRBJ2-7	many	-
CASSRISGGAGEQFF	TGTGCCAGCAGCCGCATTAGCGGGGGGGCGGGTGAGCAGTTCTTC	TRBV11-2	TRBJ2-1	few	TRBD2
CASSQARGVSYGYTF	TGTGCCAGCAGCCAAGCCCGGGGTGTTTCCTATGGCTACACCTTC	TRBV3-1	TRBJ1-2	many	-
CASSQAGTGGAGANVLTF	TGTGCCAGCAGCCAGGCTGGGACAGGGGGAGCTGGGGCCAACGTCCTGACTTTC	TRBV4-2	TRBJ2-6	many	TRBD1
CASSQDPGRGSDTEAFF	TGCGCCAGCAGCCAAGATCCAGGGCGAGGCTCGGACACTGAAGCTTTCTTT	TRBV4-1	TRBJ1-1	few	-
CASSLGGVEAKNIQYF	TGTGCCAGCAGCTTAGGTGGAGTGGAGGCCAAAAACATTCAGTACTTC	TRBV7-2	TRBJ2-4	-	-
CSATPPVGQETQYF	TGCAGTGCTACTCCGCCGGTGGGCCAAGAGACCCAGTACTTC	TRBV20-1	TRBJ2-5	-	-
CASSQDRWASPYF	TGCGCCAGCAGCCAAGATAGGTGGGCTAGCCCGTATTTT	TRBV4-1	TRBJ2-3	few	-
CASSQNRLRETQYF	TGTGCCAGCAGTCAAAACCGACTCCGCGAGACCCAGTACTTC	TRBV6-2/TRBV6-3	TRBJ2-5	many	-
CASSEGDKNIQYF	TGTGCCAGCAGTGAGGGTGACAAAAACATTCAGTACTTC	TRBV6-1	TRBJ2-4	many	-
CASSLVGSSNTEAFF	TGTGCCAGCAGCTTAGTTGGCAGTTCGAACACTGAAGCTTTCTTT	TRBV7-9	TRBJ1-1	-	-
CASSLVRDVWVTDTQYF	TGTGCCAGCAGCTTAGTCCGGGACGTTTGGGTTACAGATACGCAGTATTTT	TRBV7-9	TRBJ2-3	many	-
CASSDDEIGSRNIQYF	TGTGCCAGCAGTGATGATGAGATCGGGTCTCGGAACATTCAGTACTTC	TRBV2	TRBJ2-4	few	-
CASSYSATGYNEQFF	TGTGCCAGCAGTTACTCGGCAACGGGGTACAATGAGCAGTTCTTC	TRBV6-5	TRBJ2-1	-	-
CASSYTGYNSPLHF	TGTGCCAGCTCGTACACAGGGTATAATTCACCCCTCCACTTT	TRBV18	TRBJ1-6	few	-
CASSLEGLGETQYF	TGTGCCAGCAGCTTGGAGGGATTAGGGGAGACCCAGTACTTC	TRBV11-2	TRBJ2-5	many	-
CASSTDRGGTEAFF	TGTGCCAGCAGTACGGACAGGGGTGGGACTGAAGCTTTCTTT	TRBV12-3/TRBV12-4	TRBJ1-1	many	TRBD1
CASRLAETQYF	TGTGCCAGCAGGCTAGCAGAGACCCAGTACTTC	TRBV12-3/TRBV12-4	TRBJ2-5	-	-
CASSLRQGAGADTQYF	TGTGCCAGCAGCTTACGACAGGGCGCAGGGGCAGATACGCAGTATTTT	TRBV7-9	TRBJ2-3	many	TRBD1
CASSSQGGTVYNEQFF	TGTGCCAGCAGCTCCCAGGGGGGGACAGTTTACAATGAGCAGTTCTTC	TRBV7-2	TRBJ2-1	many	-
CASSQGQGLPSGNTIYF	TGTGCCAGCAGCCAAGGACAGGGTTTGCCCTCTGGAAACACCATATATTTT	TRBV14	TRBJ1-3	many	TRBD1
CASSPRAGGGETQYF	TGTGCCAGCAGCCCCCGCGCAGGGGGCGGTGAGACCCAGTACTTC	TRBV11-3	TRBJ2-5	many	TRBD1
CASSWEGRTGELFF	TGCGCCAGCAGCTGGGAGGGGCGCACCGGGGAGCTGTTTTTT	TRBV5-1	TRBJ2-2	many	TRBD2
CASSTDSFPRNIQYF	TGTGCCAGCAGTACCGACAGTTTCCCACGAAACATTCAGTACTTC	TRBV12-3/TRBV12-4	TRBJ2-4	-	-
CASSLGPPVETQYF	TGTGCCAGCAGCTTAGGGCCTCCGGTGGAGACCCAGTACTTC	TRBV7-8	TRBJ2-5	many	-
CSARPIERDSTYGYTF	TGCAGTGCTAGACCAATAGAGCGGGACAGCACCTATGGCTACACCTTC	TRBV20-1	TRBJ1-2	many	TRBD1
CSAGTGWGGTEAFF	TGCAGTGCTGGGACAGGGTGGGGAGGCACTGAAGCTTTCTTT	TRBV20-1	TRBJ1-1	few	TRBD1
CASSLRGGQTPSPQYF	TGTGCCAGCAGCTTGCGGGGGGGCCAAACTCCTTCACCGCAGTATTTT	TRBV11-2	TRBJ2-3	many	TRBD2
CAWSLRGNSPLHF	TGTGCCTGGAGTCTGAGGGGGAATTCACCCCTCCACTTT	TRBV30	TRBJ1-6	-	-
CAISERGGQFEAFF	TGTGCCATCAGTGAGAGGGGGGGGCAGTTTGAAGCTTTCTTT	TRBV10-3	TRBJ1-1	few	-